This T cell receptor (beta chain) derives from a study of long-term antiretroviral therapy in people with HIV. Points from the study as a whole: Comparison with controls showed narrower CDR3 length ranges in HIV repertoires.

CDR3 size: 16 residues. J lost 6 bases, V lost 4 bases, and 9 bases had no gene match. The V gene's germline CDR1 is SGHDN and CDR2 FVKESK. Assay version v3.0 of immunoSEQ was used, and it was run at survey level. TCRdb keeps only in-frame clones here, not all; method: immunoSEQ multiplex PCR. The data show 35,000 to 45,000 clones, around four fifths seen once. With regard to this clone: No antigen is known for it.

At minimum, one pre-ART and two post-ART PBMC samples were obtained from each donor. There were roughly 0.9-11 million cryopreserved PBMC in the samples before DNA extraction. The sample here was unsorted PBMCs, taken 1 year after starting antiretroviral therapy. V usage is TRBV14 and J usage is TRBJ2-1; 10 nucleotides align to TRBD2. The clonotype was recovered from a man aged 18-30 years with HIV. CDR3 bases: TGTGCCAGCAGCCCAACCCTCAGCGGGGGGGCCAATGAGCAGTTCTTC. This codes for CASSPTLSGGANEQFF.